The present T cell receptor (beta chain) was sequenced within a study of spatial heterogeneity in lung cancer. Whole-study results and caveats: Tracking of ubiquitous and regional nonsynonymous mutations by counts of ubiquitous and regional expanded TCRs, respectively, was seen. Tumors with more nonsynonymous mutations had more expanded intratumoral alpha and beta TCRs.

This clonotype was found many times. Its antigen is still unknown. One entry per CDR3 protein results from TCRdb running MiXCR on the 5' RACE reads. The sample holds roughly 8,000 distinct CDR3 sequences, around 6.3% seen once. Sample time point: sample taken at primary tumor resection. The donor population consisted of approximately 70 patients with untreated, early-stage non-small cell lung cancer. The V gene's germline CDR1 is MNHNS and CDR2 SASEGT. The CDR3 spans 15 residues. Unmatched junction bases numbered 9, after V lost 2 bases and J lost 6 bases. Sequenced material: lung tumor tissue, taken at surgery. The V gene is TRBV6-1, the J gene TRBJ2-7, with TRBD2 matching over 8 bases. The sequence was collected from a female donor with early-stage non-small cell lung cancer. This CDR3 reads CASSEQIAGGPEQYF. The CDR3 DNA reads as TGTGCCAGCAGTGAACAGATTGCGGGAGGCCCCGAGCAGTACTTC.